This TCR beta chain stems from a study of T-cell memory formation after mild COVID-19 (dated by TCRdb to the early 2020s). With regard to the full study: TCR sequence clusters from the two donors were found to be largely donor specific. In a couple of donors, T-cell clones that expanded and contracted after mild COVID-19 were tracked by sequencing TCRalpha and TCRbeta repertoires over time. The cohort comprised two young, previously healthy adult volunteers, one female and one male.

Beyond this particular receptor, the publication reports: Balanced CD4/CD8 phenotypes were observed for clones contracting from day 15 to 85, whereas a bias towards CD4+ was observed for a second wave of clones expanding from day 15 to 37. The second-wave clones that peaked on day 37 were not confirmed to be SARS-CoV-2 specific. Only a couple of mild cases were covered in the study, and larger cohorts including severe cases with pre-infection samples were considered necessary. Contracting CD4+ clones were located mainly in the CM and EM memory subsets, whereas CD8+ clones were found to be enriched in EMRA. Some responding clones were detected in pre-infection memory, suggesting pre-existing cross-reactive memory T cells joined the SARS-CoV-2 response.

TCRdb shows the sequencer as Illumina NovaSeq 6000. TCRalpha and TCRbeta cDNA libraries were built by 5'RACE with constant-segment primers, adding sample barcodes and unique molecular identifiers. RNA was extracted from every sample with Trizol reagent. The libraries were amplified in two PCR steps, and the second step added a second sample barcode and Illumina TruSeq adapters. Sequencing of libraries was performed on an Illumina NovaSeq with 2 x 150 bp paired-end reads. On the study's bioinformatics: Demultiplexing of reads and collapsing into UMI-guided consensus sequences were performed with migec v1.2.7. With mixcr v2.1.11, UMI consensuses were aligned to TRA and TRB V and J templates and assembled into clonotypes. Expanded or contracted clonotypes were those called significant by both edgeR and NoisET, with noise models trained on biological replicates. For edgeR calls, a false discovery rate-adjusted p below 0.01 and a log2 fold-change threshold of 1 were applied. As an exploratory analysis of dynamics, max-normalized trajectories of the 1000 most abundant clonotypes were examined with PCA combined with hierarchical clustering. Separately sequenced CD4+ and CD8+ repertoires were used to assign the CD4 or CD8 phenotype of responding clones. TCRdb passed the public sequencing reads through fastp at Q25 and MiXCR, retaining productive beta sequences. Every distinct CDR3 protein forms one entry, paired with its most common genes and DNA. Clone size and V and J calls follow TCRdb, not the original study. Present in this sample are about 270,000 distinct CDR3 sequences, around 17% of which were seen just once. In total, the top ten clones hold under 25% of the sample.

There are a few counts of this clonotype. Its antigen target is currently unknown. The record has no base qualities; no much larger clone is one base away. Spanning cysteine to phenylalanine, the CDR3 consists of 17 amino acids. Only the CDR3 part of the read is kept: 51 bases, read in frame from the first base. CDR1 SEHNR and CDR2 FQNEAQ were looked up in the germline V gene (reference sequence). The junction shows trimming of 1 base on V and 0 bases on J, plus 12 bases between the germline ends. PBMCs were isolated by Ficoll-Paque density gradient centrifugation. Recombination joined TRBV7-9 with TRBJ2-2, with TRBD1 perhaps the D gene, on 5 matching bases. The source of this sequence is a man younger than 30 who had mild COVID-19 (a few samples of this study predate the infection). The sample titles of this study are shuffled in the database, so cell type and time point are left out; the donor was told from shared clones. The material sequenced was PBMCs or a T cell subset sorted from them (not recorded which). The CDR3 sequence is CASSLVGRAPNTGELFF. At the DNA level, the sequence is TGTGCCAGCAGCTTAGTCGGCAGGGCTCCGAACACCGGGGAGCTGTTTTTT.